A single sample gave rise to the 20 T cell receptor beta chains below, sequenced in a study of T cell repertoires in cytomegalovirus infection. TCRdb reanalysed the reads using MiXCR and keeps one entry per CDR3 protein. The sample holds hundreds of thousands of distinct CDR3 sequences, less than 40% seen once. The specimen was PBMCs. The receptors originated from a human donor in good health (CMV status not recorded). Some clones in this sample may be carry-over from other donors' samples.

The chain combines TRBV6-5 with TRBJ2-1, with unresolved D. The CDR3 is made up of 15 amino acids. The V gene lost 5 bases and the J gene lost 0 bases, with 11 bases spanning the gap. Germline V lookup: CDR1 MNHEY, CDR2 SVGAGI. CDR3 sequence: CASSPIPSSYNEQFF. CDR3 DNA sequence: TGTGCCAGCAGTCCAATCCCCTCCTCCTACAATGAGCAGTTCTTC.

V gene TRBV19 combines with J gene TRBJ2-4; 8 bases map to TRBD1. The CDR3 has 15 residues. The ends lost 4 bases at V and 5 bases at J; junction bases unmatched: 7. Germline-derived CDR1 and CDR2 are LNHDA and SQIVND (reference sequence). The CDR3 region has the DNA TGTGCCAGTAGTACCGCAGGGGGCCGAGAAAACATTCAGTACTTC. Amino acids: CASSTAGGRENIQYF.

This clonotype was seen ten or more times. V gene TRBV19 combines with J gene TRBJ2-6, with 7 nucleotides matching TRBD2. The CDR3 contains 15 residues. V lost 5 bases to trimming and J lost 3 bases; unmatched junction nucleotides: 4. Germline CDR1 LNHDA, CDR2 SQIVND (reference sequence). The CDR3 DNA is TGTGCCAGTAGTGGGAGGGTGTATGGGGCCAACGTCCTGACTTTC. Translated, it gives CASSGRVYGANVLTF.

As for this clonotype: Just one base apart from a much larger clone, this may be a read error. This chain connects TRBV7-2 to TRBJ1-2; TRBD1 matches at 10 bases. Germline lookup yields CDR1 SGHTA and CDR2 FQGNSA. The CDR3 consists of 16 residues. The CDR3 nucleotides are TGTGCCAGCAGCTTGACGACAGGGGGCGCTGGCTATGGCTACAGCTTC. Protein sequence: CASSLTTGGAGYGYSF.

This clonotype was picked up a small number of times. The chain employs TRBV20-1 and TRBJ2-7; D is possibly TRBD1 or TRBD2 (5 bases each). There are 15 residues in the CDR3. CDR1 and CDR2 (germline): DFQATT, SNEGSKA (reference sequence). V lost 2 bases, J lost 0 bases, and 14 bases lay in between. The CDR3: CSARSGTASSYEQYF. CDR3 coding DNA: TGCAGTGCTAGATCCGGGACGGCGAGCTCCTACGAGCAGTACTTC.

This clonotype was detected ten times or more. V gene TRBV7-8 combines with J gene TRBJ1-5, with a possible D match to TRBD1 (6 bases). The CDR3 is made up of 14 amino acids. The V gene's germline CDR1 is SGHVS and CDR2 FQNEAQ. The V end was cut by 3 bases, the J end by 3 bases, with 9 bases between. DNA for the CDR3: TGTGCCAGCAGCTTCGACAGGCTCAATCAGCCCCAGCATTTT. Its translation is CASSFDRLNQPQHF.

This chain uses TRBV12-3 or TRBV12-4 with TRBJ2-7, with a tentative D call TRBD2 (6 bases). This CDR3 region has 12 residues. Trimming took 3 bases from V and 7 from J, leaving 10 bases between them. This CDR3 is CASSFQTSEQYF. CDR3 sequence (DNA): TGTGCCAGCAGTTTCCAGACTAGTGAGCAGTACTTC.

This clonotype was recorded many times. J is TRBJ2-3 and V is TRBV7-2; no definite D call. Between the trimmed V and J ends, which lost 1 base and 3 bases, there was a span of 8 bases. This CDR3 has 14 amino acids. Germline lookup yields CDR1 SGHTA and CDR2 FQGNSA. CDR3 sequence reads: CASSLGVFTDTQYF. The CDR3 bases are TGTGCCAGCAGCTTAGGGGTCTTTACAGATACGCAGTATTTT.

The chain joins TRBV19 to TRBJ1-5, with D perhaps TRBD1 (6 bases). Germline CDR1 and CDR2: LNHDA and SQIVND (reference sequence). The CDR3 spans 14 residues. Trimming left V 8 bases short and J 2 bases short, with 13 bases between. The CDR3 sequence: CASEGVAGNQPQHF. CDR3 nucleotide sequence: TGTGCCAGTGAGGGGGTGGCGGGCAATCAGCCCCAGCATTTT.

This chain uses TRBV12-3 or TRBV12-4 with TRBJ1-5; D unclear. This CDR3 is built from 13 residues. Trimming cost V 4 bases and J 6 bases, with 10 bases left between them. DNA of the CDR3: TGTGCCAGCAGTTCGCACATCGGTCAGCCCCAGCATTTT. Encoded protein: CASSSHIGQPQHF.

This chain uses TRBV28 with TRBJ2-1; TRBD1 aligns across 9 bases. V dropped 4 bases and J dropped 6; count of bases not matched to a gene: 7. Germline loops: CDR1 MDHEN, CDR2 SYDVKM. The length of the CDR3 is 15 residues. The CDR3 here is CASSSRGQGVNEQFF. The CDR3 DNA is TGTGCCAGCAGTTCCAGGGGACAGGGTGTCAATGAGCAGTTCTTC.

The rearrangement joins TRBV18 to TRBJ2-1; TRBD1 is a possible D gene (6 bases). This CDR3 is built from 15 residues. V lost 6 bases to trimming and J lost 5 bases, with 17 bases between them. CDR1 KGHSH and CDR2 LQKENI come from the germline V gene. The DNA of the CDR3 is TGTGCCAGCTCCAAACCCGGACAGAGTCACAATGAGCAGTTCTTC. Protein: CASSKPGQSHNEQFF.

The CDR3 region has the DNA TGTGCCAGCAGCCAAGCACGGGCCACTGAAGCTTTCTTT. Translation gives CASSQARATEAFF. The V gene is TRBV3-1, the J gene TRBJ1-1; D unresolved. This CDR3 spans 13 amino acids. Deletions cut 1 base from V and 4 bases from J, with 7 bases between. Germline V gives CDR1 LGHDT, CDR2 YNNKEL (reference sequence).

This clonotype was picked up a small number of times. The rearrangement uses TRBV28 and TRBJ2-2; 10 bases are a match to TRBD2. The CDR3 has 12 residues. CDR1 is MDHEN, CDR2 SYDVKM, per germline. The CDR3 sequence: CGTSGYTGELFF. The CDR3 DNA follows: TGTGGGACTAGCGGTTACACCGGGGAGCTGTTTTTT.

This clonotype was seen repeatedly, ten times or more. The chain recombines TRBV6-4 with TRBJ2-3; the D is unclear. The CDR3 is made up of 13 amino acids. Trimming removed 0 bases at V and 2 bases at J, with 3 bases between. Germline V gene sequence: CDR1 MRHNA, CDR2 SNTAGT. CDR3 DNA: TGTGCCAGCAGTGACTCGGCCACAGATACGCAGTATTTT. Protein sequence: CASSDSATDTQYF.

As for this clonotype: Compared with germline, one end of the junction differs, possibly owing to a read error. The chain joins TRBV11-3 to TRBJ2-1, with 11 positions matching TRBD2. The CDR3 runs 19 residues. Germline assignment: CDR1 SGHNT and CDR2 YENEEA. Here the CDR3 reads CACSPSKGLAGGVFNEQFF. The CDR3 coding sequence is TGTGCCTGCAGCCCGTCCAAGGGTTTAGCGGGAGGGGTGTTCAATGAGCAGTTCTTC.

This chain uses TRBV28 with TRBJ1-6, with D uncertain. The V end was cut by 3 bases, the J end by 12 bases, with 12 bases between. CDR1 MDHEN and CDR2 SYDVKM come from the germline V gene. The CDR3 is 13 amino acids. Here the CDR3 DNA reads TGTGCCAGCAGTTTTCAGGCCGGAGTACCCCTCCACTTT. Translated, it gives CASSFQAGVPLHF.

In the case of this clonotype: A much bigger clone sits one base away, suggesting this may be a read error. This CDR3 is missing its conserved last phenylalanine or tryptophan, likely due to a read error. V is TRBV7-2 and J is TRBJ1-3; the D gene is possibly TRBD1 (5 bases). The CDR3 extends over 18 amino acids. Trimming shortened V by 3 bases and J by 0 bases, and 18 bases separated the two germline ends. The V gene's germline CDR1 is SGHTA and CDR2 FQGNSA. This CDR3 reads CASSFKGRGLHSGNTIYL. CDR3 in DNA: TGTGCCAGCAGCTTCAAGGGAAGGGGACTACACTCTGGAAACACCATATATTTG.

This chain joins TRBV7-2 and TRBJ2-3; 9 nucleotides line up with TRBD1. V shed 4 bases, J shed 0 bases, and the junction held 2 bases outside the gene matches. This CDR3 has 15 amino acids. The germline gives CDR1 SGHTA, CDR2 FQGNSA. The CDR3 region is CASSSDRGSTDTQYF. The CDR3 coding sequence is TGTGCCAGCAGCTCGGACAGGGGAAGCACAGATACGCAGTATTTT.

The V gene is TRBV6-6, the J gene TRBJ2-7, with 8 bases lining up with TRBD2. Germline assignment: CDR1 MNHNY and CDR2 SVGAGI (reference sequence). The CDR3 contains 13 residues. The ends lost 11 bases at V and 4 bases at J; junction bases unmatched: 10. Here the CDR3 DNA reads TGTGCCGGTGGGGACGGGAGGGCATACGAGCAGTACTTC. Translating gives CAGGDGRAYEQYF.